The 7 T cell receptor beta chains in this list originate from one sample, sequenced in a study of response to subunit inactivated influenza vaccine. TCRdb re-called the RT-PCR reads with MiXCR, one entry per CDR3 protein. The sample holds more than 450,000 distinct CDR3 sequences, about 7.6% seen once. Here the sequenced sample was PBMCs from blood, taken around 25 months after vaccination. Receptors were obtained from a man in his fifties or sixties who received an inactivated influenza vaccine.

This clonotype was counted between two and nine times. The CDR3 nucleotides are TGTGCCAGCAGCTTAGCTAGGACTAGAAGGTTAGGCGTGACAGATACGCAGTATTTT. Translating gives CASSLARTRRLGVTDTQYF. This chain joins TRBV7-8 and TRBJ2-3, with 7 bases fitting TRBD2. The CDR3 consists of 19 residues. V lost 0 bases to trimming and J lost 3 bases; unmatched junction nucleotides: 15. Germline-derived CDR1 and CDR2 are SGHVS and FQNEAQ. Looking up the rest from reference TRBV7-8 and TRBJ2-3 gives the full variable domain: GAGVSQSPRYKVAKRGQDVALRCDPISGHVSLFWYQQALGQGPEFLTYFQNEAQLDKSGLPSDRFFAERPEGSVSTLKIQRTQQEDSAVYLCASSLARTRRLGVTDTQYFGPGTRLTVL.

CDR3 sequence (DNA): TGTGCCACCGGGGCAGACAGGGCGGGAAACATTCAGTACTTC. Its translation is CATGADRAGNIQYF. The chain joins TRBV10-3 to TRBJ2-4; TRBD1 agrees at 7 bases. The CDR3 contains 14 residues. Germline values: CDR1 ENHRY, CDR2 SYGVKD. The V and J ends lost 10 bases and 6 bases, in that order; junction bases with no gene match: 12.

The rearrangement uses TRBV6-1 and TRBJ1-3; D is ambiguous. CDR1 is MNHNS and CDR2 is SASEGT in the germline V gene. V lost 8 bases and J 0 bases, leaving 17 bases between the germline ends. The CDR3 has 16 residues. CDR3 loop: CASFTADKNSGNTIYF. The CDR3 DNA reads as TGTGCCAGCTTCACCGCCGATAAGAACTCTGGAAACACCATATATTTT.

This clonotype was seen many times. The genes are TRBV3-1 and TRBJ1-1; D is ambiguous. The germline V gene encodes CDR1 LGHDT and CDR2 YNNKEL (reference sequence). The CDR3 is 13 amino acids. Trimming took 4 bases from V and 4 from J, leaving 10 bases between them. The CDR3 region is CASSRRVGTEAFF. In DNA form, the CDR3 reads TGTGCCAGCAGCCGACGGGTAGGCACTGAAGCTTTCTTT.

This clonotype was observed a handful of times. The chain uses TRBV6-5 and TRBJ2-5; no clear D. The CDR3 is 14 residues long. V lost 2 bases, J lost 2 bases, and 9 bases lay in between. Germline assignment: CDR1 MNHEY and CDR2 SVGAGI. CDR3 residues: CASSYGVRQETQYF. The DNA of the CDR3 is TGTGCCAGCAGTTACGGTGTCAGGCAAGAGACCCAGTACTTC.

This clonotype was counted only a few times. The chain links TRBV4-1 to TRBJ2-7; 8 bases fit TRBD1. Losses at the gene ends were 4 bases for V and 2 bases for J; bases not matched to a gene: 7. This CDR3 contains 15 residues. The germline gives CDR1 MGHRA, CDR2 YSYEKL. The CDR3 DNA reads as TGCGCCAGCAGCCGGCAACAGGGGGACCCCTACGAGCAGTACTTC. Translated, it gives CASSRQQGDPYEQYF.

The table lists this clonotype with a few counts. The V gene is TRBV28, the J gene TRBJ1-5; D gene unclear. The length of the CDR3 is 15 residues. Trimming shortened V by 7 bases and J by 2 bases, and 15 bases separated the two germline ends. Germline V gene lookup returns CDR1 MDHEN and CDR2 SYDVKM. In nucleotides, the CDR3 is TGTGCCAGCAACCCCTTAGGAGGCGGCAATCAGCCCCAGCATTTT. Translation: CASNPLGGGNQPQHF.